Here is one T cell receptor beta chain with its context. The sample originates from a study of cytomegalovirus exposure and HLA in healthy donors. The assay was immunoSEQ multiplex PCR, and TCRdb's table has in-frame clones only and misses some. The repertoire includes about 65,000 clones, around 92% of them detected once, and about 1.2% sits in the top ten. The V gene lost 7 bases and the J gene lost 3 bases, with 11 bases spanning the gap. The germline gives CDR1 MNHNY, CDR2 SVGAGI (reference sequence). The CDR3 runs 13 residues. The source of this sequence is a woman aged 18-30 years in good health and CMV-seronegative. The sequencing input was PBMCs. This rearrangement joins TRBV6-6 to TRBJ2-3; D is undetermined. The CDR3 DNA sequence: TGTGCCAGCACCTTACTACGAACAGATACGCAGTATTTT. This sequence encodes CASTLLRTDTQYF.